A single sample is the source of the 8 T cell receptor beta chains below, sequenced in a study of long-term antiretroviral therapy in people with HIV. They ran version v3.0 of the immunoSEQ assay at survey level. TCRdb's table, derived via immunoSEQ multiplex PCR, lists solely in-frame clones and lacks some. The sample lists more than 30,000 clones; around 79% were seen once. The starting material was unsorted PBMCs, obtained 1.9 years after starting antiretroviral therapy. These receptor sequences come from a man aged 18 to 29 with HIV.

Concerning this clone: Other DNA sequences in the same sample also yield this CDR3. CDR3 in DNA: TGTGCCAGCAGGCGGGACAGAGATAATTCACCCCTCCACTTT. Its protein product is CASRRDRDNSPLHF. The chain employs TRBV2 and TRBJ1-6; 7 nucleotides agree with TRBD1. V lost 6 bases and J lost 5; bases outside the gene matches: 4. The CDR3 sequence is 14 residues long. From germline, CDR1 is SNHLY and CDR2 FYNNEI.

This rearrangement joins TRBV12-5 to TRBJ1-3; D unresolved. Germline values: CDR1 LGHNT, CDR2 FRNRAP. This CDR3 has 17 residues. V lost 0 bases to trimming and J lost 0 bases, with 12 bases between them. The CDR3 is CASGLVLGPYSGNTIYF. The DNA for the CDR3 is TGTGCTAGTGGTTTGGTCCTAGGACCCTACTCTGGAAACACCATATATTTT.

This chain uses TRBV6-5 with TRBJ1-5, with D maybe TRBD1 (5 bases). Deletions cut 6 bases from V and 6 bases from J, with 15 bases between. The CDR3 contains 14 residues. Germline CDR1 reads MNHEY; CDR2 reads SVGAGI. CDR3 amino acids: CASRTGGVGQPQHF. The CDR3 DNA reads TGTGCCAGCAGAACGGGGGGGGTTGGTCAGCCCCAGCATTTT.

J is TRBJ1-1 and V is TRBV4-1; D remains unclear. CDR3 size: 12 residues. The V gene lost 1 base and the J gene lost 5 bases, with 5 bases spanning the gap. The germline V gene has CDR1 MGHRA and CDR2 YSYEKL. CDR3 DNA sequence: TGCGCCAGCAGCCAAGGGATAACTGAAGCTTTCTTT. Translated: CASSQGITEAFF.

This clone has just a few counts. The chain joins TRBV6-5 to TRBJ1-2; D uncertain. Germline values: CDR1 MNHEY, CDR2 SVGAGI. CDR3 length: 16 residues. V was cut by 0 bases and J by 2 bases, with 13 bases left in between. The CDR3, as DNA: TGTGCCAGCAGTTACTCAGTCGGCCAGATAAACTATGGCTACACCTTC. The encoded protein is CASSYSVGQINYGYTF.

This clone has a single count. The chain carries TRBV5-1 and TRBJ2-3; a possible D gene is TRBD1 (6 bases). From germline, CDR1 is SGHRS and CDR2 YFSETQ. V was cut by 4 bases and J by 7 bases, with 19 bases left in between. The CDR3 is made up of 15 amino acids. CDR3: CASSPNRERAHTQYF. The DNA for the CDR3 is TGCGCCAGCAGCCCAAACAGGGAACGGGCGCATACGCAGTATTTT.

V is TRBV18 and J is TRBJ2-7, with TRBD1 as a possible D gene (5 bases). The CDR3 has 16 residues. CDR1 is KGHSH and CDR2 is LQKENI in the germline V gene. V shed 3 bases and J shed 0 bases, with 15 bases lying between them. The CDR3 spells CASSPGPLTFSYEQYV. The CDR3 coding sequence is TGTGCCAGCTCACCGGGGCCGTTAACCTTCTCCTACGAGCAGTACGTC.

This chain connects TRBV5-6 to TRBJ1-1, with D unclear. V was pared by 1 base and J by 7 bases, with 5 bases between. The CDR3 is 11 amino acids. CDR1 is SGHDT and CDR2 is YYEEEE in the germline V gene. The CDR3 sequence is CASSLNSEAFF. The CDR3 DNA sequence: TGTGCCAGCAGCTTGAATAGTGAAGCTTTCTTT.